This entry concerns a single T cell receptor (beta chain). The antigen is undetermined. Here immunoSEQ multiplex PCR was the method, and the copy in TCRdb shows in-frame clones only, minus some. The sample holds some 130,000 clones, around nine tenths seen once. This record belongs to a study of T cell responses to AZD1222 COVID-19 vaccine. Study results and limitations: Spike regions recognized by vaccine-associated CD4 TCRs spanned the protein, led by 160-218 and 743-854.

CDR3 size: 14 residues. Trimming pared 3 bases from V and 4 bases from J, leaving 12 bases between. The germline V gene encodes CDR1 SGHAT and CDR2 FQNNGV. The sequences come from peripheral blood, collected on day 0 of AZD1222 vaccination. This chain uses TRBV11-2 with TRBJ1-1, with D possibly TRBD1 on 6 matching bases. The receptor was isolated from an adult in good health. This chain's CDR3 is CASSFQGPGTEAFF. For the CDR3, the DNA is TGTGCCAGCAGCTTCCAGGGGCCAGGCACTGAAGCTTTCTTT.